Each of the 5 T cell receptor beta chains below was sequenced from the same sample in a study of OX40 agonist ivuxolimab in advanced cancers. Sequencing was performed with immunoSEQ multiplex PCR; in TCRdb, only in-frame clones are kept and a portion is missing. The data contain about 20,000 clones, 78% of them singletons. Sample: CD4+ or CD8+ T cells sorted from blood, taken in a trial of the OX40 agonist ivuxolimab. The source of these receptors is an adult with an advanced solid tumor such as melanoma, head and neck, liver or kidney cancer.

The chain combines TRBV5-6 with TRBJ2-1; D unclear. The CDR3 runs to 11 residues. Germline V lookup: CDR1 SGHDT, CDR2 YYEEEE. With 1 base removed from V and 8 bases from J, the gap between germline ends came to 4 bases. CDR3 nucleotides: TGTGCCAGCAGCTTGCAGGATGAGCAGTTCTTC. Its translation: CASSLQDEQFF. The complete variable domain, with remaining parts taken from reference TRBV5-6 and TRBJ2-1, reads DAGVTQSPTHLIKTRGQQVTLRCSPKSGHDTVSWYQQALGQGPQFIFQYYEEEERQRGNFPDRFSGHQFPNYSSELNVNALLLGDSALYLCASSLQDEQFFGPGTRLTVL.

This clone was seen only once. The CDR3 loop is CASSLPGTVQYF. The CDR3 DNA reads TGTGCCAGCAGCTTGCCAGGGACAGTGCAGTACTTC. The chain is built from TRBV7-6 and TRBJ2-7; 7 bases fit TRBD1. Germline V lookup: CDR1 SGHVS, CDR2 FNYEAQ. V lost 3 bases, J lost 9 bases, and 5 bases stayed unmatched. CDR3 size: 12 residues.

The V gene is TRBV9, the J gene TRBJ1-2; D is possibly TRBD1 (5 bases). Trimming pared 0 bases from V and 4 bases from J, leaving 13 bases between. Germline CDR1 reads SGDLS; CDR2 reads YYNGEE. The CDR3 has 15 residues. CDR3 amino acids: CASSVASAGGYGYTF. The CDR3 DNA reads as TGTGCCAGCAGCGTAGCTTCCGCCGGGGGCTATGGCTACACCTTC.

The V gene is TRBV29-1, the J gene TRBJ2-3; no definite D call. CDR1 is SQVTM, CDR2 ANQGSEA, per germline. The CDR3 consists of 12 residues. The V gene lost 0 bases and the J gene lost 5 bases, with 6 bases spanning the gap. The CDR3 region is CSVEERVDTQYF. CDR3 bases: TGCAGCGTTGAAGAAAGGGTAGATACGCAGTATTTT.

This clone was observed a single time. The chain joins TRBV28 to TRBJ2-1; D call uncertain. V shed 4 bases and J shed 4 bases, with 14 bases lying between them. This CDR3 has 15 amino acids. The germline gives CDR1 MDHEN, CDR2 SYDVKM. CDR3 nucleotides: TGTGCCAGCAGTTGGGGTCCTGATCTATACAATGAGCAGTTCTTC. Protein: CASSWGPDLYNEQFF.